The 2 T cell receptor beta chains below were found in one sample sequenced in a study of blood T cell repertoires in COVID-19. The repertoire was sequenced with immunoSEQ multiplex PCR; TCRdb's copy has only in-frame clones and lacks some. The table lists 200,000 to 250,000 clones, 88% of them singletons, with 14% to 15% in the top ten. The sequenced material came from PBMCs or T cells enriched from blood (not recorded which). The receptor source for this set is a woman in her forties or fifties with acute COVID-19.

This sequence joins TRBV7-2 and TRBJ2-5; tentative D call: TRBD1 (6 bases). V was shortened by 1 base and J by 3 bases, with 15 bases between the two germline ends. The CDR3 consists of 16 residues. Germline V gives CDR1 SGHTA, CDR2 FQGNSA. Here the CDR3 reads CASSLVQGLREETQYF. In DNA form, the CDR3 reads TGTGCCAGCAGCTTAGTTCAGGGGCTGAGGGAAGAGACCCAGTACTTC.

The V call is TRBV5-4, the J call TRBJ1-3, with 7 bases identical to TRBD1. The germline V gene encodes CDR1 SGHNT and CDR2 YYREEE (reference sequence). The CDR3 runs 14 residues. V shed 4 bases and J 1 base; nucleotides not matched to a gene: 2. CDR3 loop: CASSIQGSGNTIYF. The CDR3 DNA is TGTGCCAGCAGCATACAGGGGTCTGGAAACACCATATATTTT.